Shown below are 10 T cell receptor beta chains from a single sample sequenced in a study of T cell responses to AZD1222 COVID-19 vaccine. TCRdb keeps only in-frame clones here, not all; method: immunoSEQ multiplex PCR. Here the sample spans fewer than 65,000 clones, more than 65% being singletons. The input for sequencing was peripheral blood, taken on day 0 of AZD1222 vaccination. The receptors stem from an adult in good health.

The chain combines TRBV7-9 with TRBJ1-5, with 7 bases aligning to TRBD1. CDR3 length: 14 residues. Germline V lookup: CDR1 SEHNR, CDR2 FQNEAQ (reference sequence). J gave up 3 bases and V 5 bases, and 4 bases lay outside the gene matches. CDR3 protein: CASSRGQLNQPQHF. In DNA, the CDR3 is TGTGCCAGCAGCCGGGGACAGCTCAATCAGCCCCAGCATTTT.

The J gene is TRBJ1-2, the V gene TRBV9; 8 bases match TRBD1. The CDR3 sequence is 17 residues long. Germline V gene data show CDR1 as SGDLS and CDR2 as YYNGEE. With 4 bases clipped from V and 3 bases from J, the junction kept 14 bases outside the gene matches. CDR3: CASSPGGGGLLHYGYTF. CDR3 bases: TGTGCCAGCAGCCCAGGGGGCGGGGGGCTCTTACACTATGGCTACACCTTC. Supplemented by reference TRBV9 and TRBJ1-2, the full variable domain reads DSGVTQTPKHLITATGQRVTLRCSPRSGDLSVYWYQQSLDQGLQFLIQYYNGEERAKGNILERFSAQQFPDLHSELNLSSLELGDSALYFCASSPGGGGLLHYGYTFGSGTRLTVV.

The chain couples TRBV24-1 to TRBJ2-3; D is ambiguous. Trimming stripped 1 base from V and 2 bases from J, with 9 bases between. Per germline, CDR1 KGHDR and CDR2 SFDVKD. The CDR3 runs to 15 residues. CDR3 protein: CATSDFGSNTDTQYF. CDR3 coding DNA: TGTGCCACCAGTGATTTTGGGTCTAACACAGATACGCAGTATTTT.

Only a few counts were recorded for this clone. The rearrangement joins TRBV5-6 to TRBJ1-2; D is undetermined. The V end was cut by 0 bases, the J end by 0 bases, with 3 bases between. The CDR3 totals 13 residues. Germline V lookup: CDR1 SGHDT, CDR2 YYEEEE. The CDR3 sequence: CASSLVTNYGYTF. The CDR3 coding sequence is TGTGCCAGCAGCTTGGTCACTAACTATGGCTACACCTTC.

The rearrangement links TRBV28 to TRBJ2-7; 7 bases are a match to TRBD1. CDR3 length: 13 residues. Trimming at V came to 6 bases and at J to 1 base, leaving 3 bases not matched to a gene. CDR1 and CDR2 from the germline V gene are MDHEN and SYDVKM. The CDR3 loop is CASRTGISYEQYF. DNA for the CDR3: TGTGCCAGCAGGACAGGGATTTCCTACGAGCAGTACTTC.

This chain uses TRBV7-2 with TRBJ2-1, with 15 bases identical to TRBD2. The CDR3 covers 14 residues. Germline CDR1 SGHTA, CDR2 FQGNSA. With 4 bases clipped from V and 10 bases from J, the junction kept 2 bases outside the gene matches. The DNA of the CDR3 is TGTGCCAGCAGCTCCGGACTAGCGGGAGGGGAGCAGTTCTTC. This codes for CASSSGLAGGEQFF.

The chain links TRBV2 to TRBJ2-1; 7 nucleotides match TRBD2. With V trimmed by 5 bases and J by 10 bases, 8 bases remained unmatched. Germline assignment: CDR1 SNHLY and CDR2 FYNNEI. The CDR3 runs to 13 residues. The CDR3 here is CASSWGRVGEQFF. In nucleotides, the CDR3 is TGTGCCAGCAGTTGGGGGAGGGTAGGGGAGCAGTTCTTC.

The V gene is TRBV7-9, the J gene TRBJ2-7, with D perhaps matching TRBD2 (6 bases). Germline V CDR1 and CDR2: SEHNR, FQNEAQ (reference sequence). V was pared by 0 bases and J by 7 bases, with 10 bases between. CDR3 length: 13 residues. The CDR3 spells CASSLAEGWEQYF. As DNA, the CDR3 is TGTGCCAGCAGCTTAGCGGAGGGTTGGGAGCAGTACTTC.

The chain combines TRBV7-6 with TRBJ1-3; tentatively, D is TRBD1 (6 bases). The germline V gene encodes CDR1 SGHVS and CDR2 FNYEAQ. Trimming stripped 0 bases from V and 0 bases from J, with 15 bases between. CDR3 size: 18 residues. CDR3 DNA sequence: TGTGCCAGCAGCTTAGCGCGTAGGACAGTTAGCTCTGGAAACACCATATATTTT. Its protein is CASSLARRTVSSGNTIYF. Based on the CDR3 plus reference TRBV7-6 and TRBJ1-3, the full variable domain is GAGVSQSPRYKVTKRGQDVALRCDPISGHVSLYWYRQALGQGPEFLTYFNYEAQQDKSGLPNDRFSAERPEGSISTLTIQRTEQRDSAMYRCASSLARRTVSSGNTIYFGEGSWLTVV.

The rearrangement joins TRBV14 to TRBJ1-6, with D unclear. Germline-derived CDR1 and CDR2 are SGHDN and FVKESK. CDR3 length: 17 amino acids. Deletions cut 1 base from V and 7 bases from J, with 17 bases between. CDR3 sequence reads: CASSQGWYGPRNSPLHF. As DNA, the CDR3 is TGTGCCAGCAGCCAAGGATGGTACGGACCCCGAAATTCACCCCTCCACTTT.